Only a few counts were recorded for the clone carrying this T cell receptor (beta chain). As yet, its antigen is unknown. TCRdb keeps only in-frame clones here, not all; method: immunoSEQ multiplex PCR. Among around 330,000 clones listed, 67% were seen once. The data are from a study of cytotoxic CD8 clonotypes in ibrutinib-treated CLL. Study-wide findings and caveats: Researchers report that baseline clonality outpaced age-matched healthy donors and tracked circulating CD8+ T-cell counts.

This receptor was taken from a human donor with chronic lymphocytic leukemia. The sample consisted of PBMCs, taken after 36 months of ibrutinib treatment.

CDR3 region: CASRGGGNEQFF. CDR3 DNA sequence: TGTGCCAGCAGAGGAGGGGGTAATGAGCAGTTCTTC. This chain links TRBV27 with TRBJ2-1; D may match TRBD1 or TRBD2 (6 bases each). This CDR3 contains 12 residues. Germline CDR1 reads MNHEY; CDR2 reads SMNVEV (reference sequence). V lost 6 bases to trimming and J lost 7 bases, with 10 bases between them.